Listed below are T cell receptor beta chains from one sample, sequenced in a study of beta chain features in type 1 diabetes. The data were produced by immunoSEQ multiplex PCR, yet TCRdb's version contains in-frame clones alone and is incomplete. The table includes hundreds of thousands of clones, around 15% detected once. Sequenced: naive CD4+ T cells from blood. Receptors originate from a young man with type 1 diabetes. Each CDR3 is given with its conserved first and last residue. D genes are given only for firm matches. Part of the rows lack a size; the others show once, few, many or a class for expanded clones.

TRBV5-6	TRBJ2-7	14	-	few	TGTGCCAGCAGCTTTGGCAGGCCGCGTTACGAGCAGTACTTC	CASSFGRPRYEQYF
TRBV30	TRBJ1-4	13	-	-	TGTGCCTGGAGTGTATACTCTAATGAAAAACTGTTTTTT	CAWSVYSNEKLFF
TRBV10-3	TRBJ2-5	12	-	few	TGTGCCATCAGTGAGTCGGAGGAGACCCAGTACTTC	CAISESEETQYF
TRBV19	TRBJ1-5	15	-	-	TGTGCCAGTAGTATAGGACAGAATAGCAATCAGCCCCAGCATTTT	CASSIGQNSNQPQHF
TRBV18	TRBJ1-1	15	TRBD1	-	TGTGCCAGCTCCCCCACGACAGGGCTGAACACTGAAGCTTTCTTT	CASSPTTGLNTEAFF
TRBV7-6	TRBJ1-6	15	-	few	TGTGCCAGCAGCTTAGGAGGGGCCGGTAATTCACCCCTCCACTTT	CASSLGGAGNSPLHF
TRBV30	TRBJ2-3	13	-	few	TGTGCCTGGAGTTCGGTGCAAGGAGATACGCAGTATTTT	CAWSSVQGDTQYF
TRBV27	TRBJ2-3	17	TRBD2	-	TGTGCCAGCAGTTTATCCTTGACTAGCGGGATCACAGATACGCAGTATTTT	CASSLSLTSGITDTQYF
TRBV30	TRBJ1-4	12	-	-	TGTGCCTGCCTACCCCCCGGGGAAAAACTGTTTTTT	CACLPPGEKLFF
TRBV6-5	TRBJ2-7	14	TRBD1	-	TGTGCCAGCAGTTCCCGGGACAGGGGTTTTGAGCAGTACTTC	CASSSRDRGFEQYF
TRBV9	TRBJ1-2	14	-	few	TGTGCCAGCAGCACAGTACAGGGAGACTATGGCTACACCTTC	CASSTVQGDYGYTF
TRBV7-9	TRBJ1-5	14	-	few	TGTGCCAGCAGCCCCCCCGGTTGGAATCAGCCCCAGCATTTT	CASSPPGWNQPQHF
TRBV28	TRBJ1-2	11	-	few	TGTGCCAGCATGTCGGGATATGGCTACACCTTC	CASMSGYGYTF
TRBV4-1	TRBJ2-5	15	-	few	TGCGCCAGCAGCCAAGATCGCCAGGCCCAAGAGACCCAGTACTTC	CASSQDRQAQETQYF
TRBV4-2	TRBJ2-3	16	TRBD1	few	TGTGCCAGCAGCCAGCTCAGGGACAGGGGGGCAGATACGCAGTATTTT	CASSQLRDRGADTQYF
TRBV6-5	TRBJ2-7	15	-	-	TGTGCCAGCAGTTACCGACCCGAATCAGGCTACGAGCAGTACTTC	CASSYRPESGYEQYF
TRBV7-9	TRBJ2-3	15	TRBD2	few	TGTGCCAGCAGCTTATGGCCTAGCGGTGCAGATACGCAGTATTTT	CASSLWPSGADTQYF
TRBV29-1	TRBJ2-5	14	-	-	TGCAGCGTCGCAGGTGGACGGTCAGAAGAGACCCAGTACTTC	CSVAGGRSEETQYF
TRBV6-6	TRBJ2-3	15	TRBD2	few	TGTGCCAGCAGTGGGACTAGCGGGGGGACAGATACGCAGTATTTT	CASSGTSGGTDTQYF
TRBV2	TRBJ2-1	14	-	-	TGTGCCAGCAGTGAAGCAGGGATGGACAATGAGCAGTTCTTC	CASSEAGMDNEQFF
TRBV6-1	TRBJ1-5	12	-	few	TGTGCCAGCAGCTTTGGAGATCAGCCCCAGCATTTT	CASSFGDQPQHF
TRBV7-9	TRBJ2-5	16	TRBD2	-	TGTGCCAGCAGCTTAGCGCTCACTAGCGTACAAGAGACCCAGTACTTC	CASSLALTSVQETQYF